The 11 T cell receptor beta chains reported below all come from one sample, sequenced in a study of blood T cell repertoires in COVID-19. This table comes from immunoSEQ multiplex PCR, and its TCRdb copy is limited to in-frame clones, with some not included. The sample lists about 140,000 clones; more than 75% were seen once. The material sequenced was peripheral blood. All receptors derive from a man older than 75 with acute or convalescent COVID-19.

As DNA, the CDR3 is TGCGCCAGCAGCTCCCTAGTTAGCTCCTACAATGAGCAGTTCTTC. Translating it yields CASSSLVSSYNEQFF. The J gene is TRBJ2-1, the V gene TRBV5-1, with D hard to call. The CDR3 length is 15 residues. Germline CDR1 SGHRS, CDR2 YFSETQ. V was shortened by 3 bases and J by 0 bases, with 10 bases between the two germline ends.

The gene calls are TRBV7-8 and TRBJ1-6; D remains ambiguous. The CDR3 has 15 residues. The germline V gene has CDR1 SGHVS and CDR2 FQNEAQ. Trimming stripped 4 bases from V and 5 bases from J, with 12 bases between. The DNA for the CDR3 is TGTGCCAGCAGCTCGGGAGTCATTGATAATTCACCCCTCCACTTT. Protein: CASSSGVIDNSPLHF.

This chain connects TRBV5-1 to TRBJ2-1, with D possibly matching TRBD1 (6 bases). Looked up from germline, CDR1 is SGHRS and CDR2 is YFSETQ. V was clipped by 7 bases and J by 1 base, with 12 bases between them. This CDR3 contains 14 residues. CDR3 in DNA: TGCGCCAGCCATACAGGGTCGTCCTACAATGAGCAGTTCTTC. Translating it yields CASHTGSSYNEQFF.

At least ten counts were recorded for this clone. V is TRBV5-4 and J is TRBJ1-6, with a weak D call TRBD1 (5 bases). Trimming took 4 bases from V and 7 from J, leaving 15 bases between them. The CDR3 has 15 residues. Germline V gene data show CDR1 as SGHNT and CDR2 as YYREEE (reference sequence). CDR3 amino acids: CASSLLGAGNSPLHF. The CDR3 coding sequence is TGTGCCAGCAGCCTCTTAGGGGCGGGGAATTCACCCCTCCACTTT.

This sequence joins TRBV6-6 and TRBJ2-3; 10 nucleotides match TRBD2. Germline-derived CDR1 and CDR2 are MNHNY and SVGAGI (reference sequence). Trimming at V came to 7 bases and at J to 5 bases, leaving 9 bases not matched to a gene. The CDR3 is 15 amino acids. As DNA, the CDR3 is TGTGCCAGCACCGATCTAGCGGGGGTAGGAGATACGCAGTATTTT. Translating it yields CASTDLAGVGDTQYF.

This chain connects TRBV5-1 to TRBJ2-7; 10 bases line up with TRBD1. The CDR3 runs 14 residues. V gave up 4 bases and J gave up 7 bases; unmatched junction bases: 8. CDR1 SGHRS and CDR2 YFSETQ come from the germline V gene. CDR3 sequence: CASSTGTGAREQYF. DNA for the CDR3: TGCGCCAGCAGCACCGGGACAGGGGCGAGGGAGCAGTACTTC.

The chain has TRBV28 and TRBJ1-4, with 7 bases identical to TRBD1. J was trimmed by 4 bases and V by 5 bases; bases with no gene match: 4. Germline loops: CDR1 MDHEN, CDR2 SYDVKM. This CDR3 is built from 14 residues. In DNA, the CDR3 is TGTGCCAGCAGTGGGGACAGCCATAATGAAAAACTGTTTTTT. Amino acids: CASSGDSHNEKLFF.

This rearrangement joins TRBV19 to TRBJ2-7, with D tentatively TRBD1 (5 bases). In germline, CDR1 is LNHDA, CDR2 SQIVND (reference sequence). Trimming took off 5 bases at V and 2 bases at J, with 13 bases between the two ends. This CDR3 has 14 amino acids. As DNA, the CDR3 is TGTGCCAGTAGTCCTGCTGGGGCCGCCTACGAGCAGTACTTC. Protein: CASSPAGAAYEQYF.

This sequence joins TRBV7-9 and TRBJ1-1; D gene unclear. This CDR3 has 13 amino acids. Trimming took 1 base from V and 3 from J, leaving 6 bases between them. Germline loops: CDR1 SEHNR, CDR2 FQNEAQ (reference sequence). CDR3 coding DNA: TGTGCCAGCAGCTTAGTCAGCGACACTGAAGCTTTCTTT. Translation: CASSLVSDTEAFF.

The chain uses TRBV19 and TRBJ1-1; D call uncertain. Trimming cost V 6 bases and J 4 bases, with 15 bases left between them. The CDR3 length is 14 residues. CDR1 is LNHDA, CDR2 SQIVND, per germline (reference sequence). The CDR3 nucleotides are TGTGCCAGTAGCCACCCCCCGCGGAGCACTGAAGCTTTCTTT. Its translation: CASSHPPRSTEAFF.

The chain has TRBV24-1 and TRBJ2-2; 8 bases match TRBD1. Losses at the gene ends were 1 base for V and 5 bases for J; bases not matched to a gene: 11. Per the germline V gene, CDR1 is KGHDR and CDR2 is SFDVKD. CDR3 length: 18 amino acids. The CDR3 reads CATSDFSGQGGGTGELFF. The CDR3, as DNA: TGTGCCACCAGTGATTTTAGCGGACAGGGCGGTGGGACCGGGGAGCTGTTTTTT.